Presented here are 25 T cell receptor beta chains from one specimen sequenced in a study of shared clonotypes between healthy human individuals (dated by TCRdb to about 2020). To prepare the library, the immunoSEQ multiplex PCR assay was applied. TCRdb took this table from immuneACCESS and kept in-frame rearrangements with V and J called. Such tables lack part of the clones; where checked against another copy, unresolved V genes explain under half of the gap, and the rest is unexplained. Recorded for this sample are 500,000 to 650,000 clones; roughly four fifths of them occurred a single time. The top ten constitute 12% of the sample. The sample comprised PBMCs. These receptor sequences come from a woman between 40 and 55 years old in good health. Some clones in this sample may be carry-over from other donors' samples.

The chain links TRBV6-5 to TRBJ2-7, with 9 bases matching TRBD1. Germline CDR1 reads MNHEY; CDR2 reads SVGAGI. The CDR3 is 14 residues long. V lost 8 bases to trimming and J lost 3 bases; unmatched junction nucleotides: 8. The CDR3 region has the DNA TGTGCCAGCCGACCAAACAGGGGGCGCTACGAGCAGTACTTC. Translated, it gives CASRPNRGRYEQYF.

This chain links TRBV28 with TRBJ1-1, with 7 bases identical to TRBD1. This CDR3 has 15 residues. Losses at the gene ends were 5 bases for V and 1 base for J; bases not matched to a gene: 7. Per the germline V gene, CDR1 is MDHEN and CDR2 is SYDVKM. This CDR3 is CASSRQGNGNTEAFF. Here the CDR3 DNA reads TGTGCCAGCAGTCGACAGGGAAACGGGAACACTGAAGCTTTCTTT.

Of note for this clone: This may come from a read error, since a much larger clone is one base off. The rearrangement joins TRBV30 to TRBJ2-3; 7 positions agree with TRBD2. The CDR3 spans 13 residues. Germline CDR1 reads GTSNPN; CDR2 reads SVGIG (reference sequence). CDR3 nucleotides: TGTACCTTTCGAGGACTAGACACAGATACGCAGTATTTT. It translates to CTFRGLDTDTQYF.

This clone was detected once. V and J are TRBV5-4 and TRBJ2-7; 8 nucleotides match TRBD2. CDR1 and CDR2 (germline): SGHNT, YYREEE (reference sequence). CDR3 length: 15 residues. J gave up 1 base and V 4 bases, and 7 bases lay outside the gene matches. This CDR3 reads CASSQTSGRSYEQYF. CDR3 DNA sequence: TGTGCCAGCAGCCAAACTAGCGGCCGTTCCTACGAGCAGTACTTC.

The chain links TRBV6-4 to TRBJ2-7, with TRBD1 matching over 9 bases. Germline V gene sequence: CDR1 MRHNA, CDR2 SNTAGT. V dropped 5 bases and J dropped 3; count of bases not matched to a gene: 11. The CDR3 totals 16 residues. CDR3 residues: CASSSTPGQGVYEQYF. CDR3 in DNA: TGTGCCAGCAGTTCAACTCCGGGACAGGGAGTCTACGAGCAGTACTTC.

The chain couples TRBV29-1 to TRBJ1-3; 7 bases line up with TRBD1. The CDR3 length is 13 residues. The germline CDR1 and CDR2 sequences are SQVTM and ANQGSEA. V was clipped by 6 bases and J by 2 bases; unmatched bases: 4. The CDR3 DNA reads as TGCAGCGTAACGGGACAGACTGGAAACACCATATATTTT. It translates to CSVTGQTGNTIYF.

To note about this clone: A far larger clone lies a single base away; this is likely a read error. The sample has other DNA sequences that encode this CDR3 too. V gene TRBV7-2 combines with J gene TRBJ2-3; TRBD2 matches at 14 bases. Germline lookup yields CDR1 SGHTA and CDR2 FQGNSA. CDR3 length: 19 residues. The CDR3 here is CASSSPGTSGRRSTDTQYF. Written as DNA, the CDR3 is TGCGCCAGCAGCTCTCCCGGGACTAGCGGGAGACGAAGCACAGATACGCAGTATTTT.

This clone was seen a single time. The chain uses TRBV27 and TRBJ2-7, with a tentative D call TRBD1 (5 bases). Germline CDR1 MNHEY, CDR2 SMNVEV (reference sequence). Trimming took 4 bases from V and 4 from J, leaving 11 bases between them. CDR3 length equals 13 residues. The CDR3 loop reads CASSWQRGYEQYF. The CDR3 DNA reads TGTGCCAGCAGTTGGCAAAGGGGTTACGAGCAGTACTTC.

The CDR3 here is CASSLKAPNEKLFF. As DNA, the CDR3 is TGTGCCAGCAGCTTGAAGGCCCCTAATGAAAAACTGTTTTTT. The chain recombines TRBV5-6 with TRBJ1-4; D gene ambiguous. V was trimmed by 1 base and J by 3 bases, leaving 7 bases between them. The germline V gene has CDR1 SGHDT and CDR2 YYEEEE. The CDR3 runs to 14 residues.

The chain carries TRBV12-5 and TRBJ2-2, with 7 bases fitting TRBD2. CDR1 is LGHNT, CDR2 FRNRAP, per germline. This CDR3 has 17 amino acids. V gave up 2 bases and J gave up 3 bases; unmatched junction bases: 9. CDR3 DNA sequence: TGTGCTAGTGGTTTGTGGAGCGGGACCGGGGACACCGGGGAGCTGTTTTTT. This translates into CASGLWSGTGDTGELFF.

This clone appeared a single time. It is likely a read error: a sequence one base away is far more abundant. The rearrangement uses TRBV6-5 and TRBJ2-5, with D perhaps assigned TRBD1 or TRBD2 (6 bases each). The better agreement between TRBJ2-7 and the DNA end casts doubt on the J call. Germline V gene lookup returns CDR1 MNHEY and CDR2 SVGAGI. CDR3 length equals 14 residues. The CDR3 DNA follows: TGTGGCAGCAGTTACTCGCAGGGGACTTACGAGCAGTACTTC. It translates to CGSSYSQGTYEQYF.

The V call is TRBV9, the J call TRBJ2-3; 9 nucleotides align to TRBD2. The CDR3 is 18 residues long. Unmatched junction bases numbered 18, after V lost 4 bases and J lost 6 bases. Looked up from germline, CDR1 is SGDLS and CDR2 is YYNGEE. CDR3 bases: TGTGCCAGCAGCCAGGGGCCCATTAGCGGGAGTGGTTTGGATACGCAGTATTTT. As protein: CASSQGPISGSGLDTQYF.

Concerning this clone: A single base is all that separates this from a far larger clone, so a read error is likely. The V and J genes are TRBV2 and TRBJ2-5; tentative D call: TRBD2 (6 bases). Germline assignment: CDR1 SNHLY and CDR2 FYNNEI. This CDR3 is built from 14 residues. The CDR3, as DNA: TGTACCAGCAGGCGGGGCTTGAGGGAAGAGACCCAGTACTTC. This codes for CTSRRGLREETQYF.

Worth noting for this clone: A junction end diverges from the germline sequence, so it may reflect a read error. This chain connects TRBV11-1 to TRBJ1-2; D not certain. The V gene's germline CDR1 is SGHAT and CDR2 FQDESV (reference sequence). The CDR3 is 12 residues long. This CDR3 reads CASSLGGFWAHF. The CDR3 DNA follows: TGTGCCAGCAGCTTAGGAGGGTTTTGGGCCCACTTC.

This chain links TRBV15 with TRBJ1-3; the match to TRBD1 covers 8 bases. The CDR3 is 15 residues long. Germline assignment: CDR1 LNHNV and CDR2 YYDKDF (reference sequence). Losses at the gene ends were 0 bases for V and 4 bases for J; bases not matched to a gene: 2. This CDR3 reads CATSRDWDRGNTIYF. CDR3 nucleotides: TGTGCCACCAGCAGAGATTGGGACAGGGGAAACACCATATATTTT.

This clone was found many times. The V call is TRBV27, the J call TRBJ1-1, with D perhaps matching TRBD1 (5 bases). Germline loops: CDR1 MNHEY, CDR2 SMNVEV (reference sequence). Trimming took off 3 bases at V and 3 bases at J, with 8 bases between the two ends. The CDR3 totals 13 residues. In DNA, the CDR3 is TGTGCCAGCAGTTTCCAGGGCGACACTGAAGCTTTCTTT. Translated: CASSFQGDTEAFF.

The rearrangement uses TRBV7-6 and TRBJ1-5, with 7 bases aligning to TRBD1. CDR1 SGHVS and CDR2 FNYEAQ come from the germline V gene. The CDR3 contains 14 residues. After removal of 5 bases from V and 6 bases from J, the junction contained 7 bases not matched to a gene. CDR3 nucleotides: TGTGCCAGCAGCCGGGGAAACAGGGGTCAGCCCCAGCATTTT. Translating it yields CASSRGNRGQPQHF.

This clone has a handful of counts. The CDR3 DNA reads TGTGCCTGGAGCAGTCCAGGAATCCCGGGGACCGGGGAGCTGTTTTTT. Protein sequence: CAWSSPGIPGTGELFF. The chain recombines TRBV30 with TRBJ2-2, with D possibly TRBD2 on 5 matching bases. Germline loops: CDR1 GTSNPN, CDR2 SVGIG (reference sequence). Trimming removed 3 bases from V and 5 bases from J, with 19 bases in between. This CDR3 region has 16 residues.

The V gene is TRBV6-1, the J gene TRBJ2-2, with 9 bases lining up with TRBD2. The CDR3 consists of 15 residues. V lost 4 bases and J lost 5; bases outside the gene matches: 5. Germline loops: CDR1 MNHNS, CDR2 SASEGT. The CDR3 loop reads CASSGEAGGTGELFF. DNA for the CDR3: TGTGCCAGCAGTGGAGAGGCGGGAGGGACCGGGGAGCTGTTTTTT.

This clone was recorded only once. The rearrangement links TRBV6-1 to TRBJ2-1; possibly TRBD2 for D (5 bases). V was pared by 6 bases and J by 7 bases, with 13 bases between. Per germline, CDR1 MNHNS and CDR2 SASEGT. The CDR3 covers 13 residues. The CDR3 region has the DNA TGTGCCAGCAGGCCTAGCTTCGGGAATGAGCAGTTCTTC. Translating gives CASRPSFGNEQFF.

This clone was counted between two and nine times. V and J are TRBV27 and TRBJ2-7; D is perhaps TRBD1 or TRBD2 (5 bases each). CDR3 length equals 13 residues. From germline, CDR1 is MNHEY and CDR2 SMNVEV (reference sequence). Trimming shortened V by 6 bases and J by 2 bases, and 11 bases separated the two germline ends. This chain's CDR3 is CASRPGPAYEQYF. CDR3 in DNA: TGTGCCAGCAGGCCGGGACCAGCCTACGAGCAGTACTTC.

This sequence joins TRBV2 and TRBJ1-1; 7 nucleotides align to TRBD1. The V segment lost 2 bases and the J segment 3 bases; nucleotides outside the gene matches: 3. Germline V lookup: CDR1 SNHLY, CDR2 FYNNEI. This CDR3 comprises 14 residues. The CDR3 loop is CASSESGGDTEAFF. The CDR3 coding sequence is TGTGCCAGCAGTGAATCAGGGGGGGACACTGAAGCTTTCTTT.

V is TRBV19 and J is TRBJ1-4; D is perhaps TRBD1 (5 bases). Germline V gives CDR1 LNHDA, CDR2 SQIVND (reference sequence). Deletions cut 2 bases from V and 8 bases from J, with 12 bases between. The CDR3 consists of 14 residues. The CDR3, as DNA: TGTGCCAGTAGTATAAGGAGCCAGGGAGAAAAACTGTTTTTT. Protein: CASSIRSQGEKLFF.

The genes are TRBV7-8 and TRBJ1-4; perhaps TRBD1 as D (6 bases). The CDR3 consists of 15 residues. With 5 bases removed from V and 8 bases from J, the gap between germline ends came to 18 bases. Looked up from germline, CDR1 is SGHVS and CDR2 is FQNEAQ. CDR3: CASSRQAGGEEKLFF. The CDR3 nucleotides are TGTGCCAGCAGCCGACAGGCCGGGGGCGAGGAAAAACTGTTTTTT.

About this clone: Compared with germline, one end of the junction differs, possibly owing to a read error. DNA of the CDR3: TGTGCTAGCAGCTCAACAGGGGGGAGGCTGGGAAAAAAGTACTTC. This translates into CASSSTGGRLGKKYF. The chain employs TRBV7-7 and TRBJ2-5; 8 bases are shared with TRBD1. The CDR3 sequence is 15 residues long. Per the germline V gene, CDR1 is SSHAT and CDR2 is FNYEAQ (reference sequence).